This T cell receptor beta chain comes out of a study of T-cell memory formation after mild COVID-19. Whole-study context: TCR clusters were mostly donor specific.

In this sample, this clonotype turned up a few times. Its target is not known. The CDR3 runs 16 residues. Germline V CDR1 and CDR2: PRHDT, FYEKMQ (reference sequence). V dropped 5 bases and J dropped 0; count of bases not matched to a gene: 4. It was 5'RACE with constant-segment primers that produced the TCR alpha and TCR beta cDNA libraries, which carried sample barcodes and UMIs. TCRdb re-called the 5' RACE reads through MiXCR, storing one row per CDR3 protein. The repertoire includes 450,000 or so distinct CDR3 sequences, 20% to 25% of them detected once, and around 13% sits in the top ten. Study-level points and caveats: The pre-infection memory compartment contained some responding clones, suggesting cross-reactive memory joined. Among clones contracting day 15 to 85, CD4/CD8 was balanced, whereas later expanders leaned CD4+.

This TCR was sampled from an adult woman who had mild COVID-19 (a few samples of this study predate the infection). Cell type and time point are not known. The gene calls are TRBV13 and TRBJ2-3; 11 bases line up with TRBD2. Specimen: PBMCs or a T cell subset sorted from them (not recorded which). CDR3 sequence: CASSQWTSGSTDTQYF. CDR3 bases: TGTGCCAGCAGCCAATGGACTAGCGGGAGCACAGATACGCAGTATTTT.